The 25 T cell receptor beta chains below come from one sample, sequenced in a study of T cells in Graves' hyperthyroidism and ophthalmopathy. The source material, RNA transcripts, was used to amplify TCR beta CDR3 regions. RT-PCR in the first round (using the HTBI primer set) targeted the TCR CDR3. TCRdb ran MiXCR on the multiplex PCR reads and lists one entry per CDR3 protein. The sample lists nearly 250,000 distinct CDR3 sequences; about a sixth were seen once. Sequencing was performed on blood. The receptors here all came from a woman younger than 30 with Graves' ophthalmopathy.

The gene calls are TRBV20-1 and TRBJ2-1, with D uncertain. The CDR3 spans 13 residues. V shed 1 base and J shed 6 bases, with 10 bases lying between them. The germline V gene has CDR1 DFQATT and CDR2 SNEGSKA (reference sequence). The CDR3 DNA sequence: TGCAGTGCTAGAGCGTCATGGGGCAATGAGCAGTTCTTC. Its protein product is CSARASWGNEQFF.

This clonotype showed up many times. The chain has TRBV20-1 and TRBJ2-3, with 16 bases fitting TRBD2. Germline loops: CDR1 DFQATT, CDR2 SNEGSKA (reference sequence). V shed 6 bases and J 9 bases; nucleotides not matched to a gene: 12. This CDR3 comprises 16 residues. The CDR3 here is CSAQEGTSGGAATQYF. The CDR3 coding sequence is TGCAGTGCGCAAGAGGGGACTAGCGGGGGGGCCGCAACGCAGTATTTT.

This clonotype was seen at least ten times. The rearrangement links TRBV12-3 or TRBV12-4 to TRBJ1-4; 9 positions agree with TRBD1. This CDR3 region has 15 residues. V shed 2 bases and J 5 bases; nucleotides not matched to a gene: 3. This CDR3 reads CASSLRDRENEKLFF. The CDR3, as DNA: TGTGCCAGCAGTTTAAGGGACAGGGAAAATGAAAAACTGTTTTTT.

At least ten counts were recorded for this clonotype. V usage is TRBV2 and J usage is TRBJ2-5; D unclear. The V gene lost 7 bases and the J gene lost 1 base, with 7 bases spanning the gap. The germline CDR1 and CDR2 sequences are SNHLY and FYNNEI. This CDR3 contains 12 residues. The CDR3 sequence is CASMDPQETQYF. CDR3 DNA sequence: TGTGCCAGCATGGATCCCCAAGAGACCCAGTACTTC.

This clonotype came up many times. This rearrangement joins TRBV6-2 or TRBV6-3 to TRBJ2-1; 12 bases agree with TRBD2. CDR1 MNHEY and CDR2 SVGEGT come from the germline V gene. Trimming cost V 2 bases and J 1 base; bases outside gene matches: 3. The CDR3 has 17 residues. The CDR3 spells CASSYRTSGISYNEQFF. In DNA form, the CDR3 reads TGTGCCAGCAGTTACAGGACTAGCGGGATTTCCTACAATGAGCAGTTCTTC.

This clonotype was seen at least ten times. The chain employs TRBV11-2 and TRBJ1-1; TRBD1 agrees at 8 bases. CDR1 and CDR2 from the germline V gene are SGHAT and FQNNGV. The CDR3 is 14 residues long. The ends lost 4 bases at V and 5 bases at J; junction bases unmatched: 6. The CDR3 protein is CASSSRTGRTEAFF. In nucleotides, the CDR3 is TGTGCCAGCAGCTCCCGGACAGGGCGAACTGAAGCTTTCTTT. The complete variable domain, with remaining parts taken from reference TRBV11-2 and TRBJ1-1, reads EAGVAQSPRYKIIEKRQSVAFWCNPISGHATLYWYQQILGQGPKLLIQFQNNGVVDDSQLPKDRFSAERLKGVDSTLKIQPAKLEDSAVYLCASSSRTGRTEAFFGQGTRLTVV.

This clonotype turned up a few times. This chain uses TRBV5-1 with TRBJ2-3; TRBD2 matches at 13 bases. The CDR3 loop spans 16 amino acids. V was pared by 4 bases and J by 7 bases, with 9 bases of the junction left unmatched. Per germline, CDR1 SGHRS and CDR2 YFSETQ. CDR3 amino acids: CASSLTSGGPLNTQYF. The CDR3 nucleotides are TGCGCCAGCAGCCTGACTAGCGGGGGGCCACTAAATACGCAGTATTTT. The variable domain in full, completed from reference TRBV5-1 and TRBJ2-3, reads KAGVTQTPRYLIKTRGQQVTLSCSPISGHRSVSWYQQTPGQGLQFLFEYFSETQRNKGNFPGRFSGRQFSNSRSEMNVSTLELGDSALYLCASSLTSGGPLNTQYFGPGTRLTVL.

This clonotype has a count of ten or more. V is TRBV11-2 and J is TRBJ2-1; D ambiguous. CDR1 and CDR2 from the germline V gene are SGHAT and FQNNGV. The length of the CDR3 is 14 residues. V lost 0 bases, J lost 1 base, and 4 bases lay in between. The CDR3 loop reads CASSLEGSYNEQFF. The CDR3 DNA reads TGTGCCAGCAGCTTAGAGGGGTCCTACAATGAGCAGTTCTTC.

This clonotype was observed at least ten times. The chain employs TRBV7-9 and TRBJ1-2; 9 bases line up with TRBD1. CDR3 size: 15 residues. CDR1 SEHNR and CDR2 FQNEAQ come from the germline V gene (reference sequence). Unmatched junction bases numbered 10, after V lost 5 bases and J lost 6 bases. Written as DNA, the CDR3 is TGTGCCAGCAGCCCCAAACCCAACAGGGGGCATGGCTACACCTTC. Its protein is CASSPKPNRGHGYTF.

This clonotype was found many times. The chain joins TRBV28 to TRBJ2-5, with 11 bases fitting TRBD2. The CDR3 has 17 residues. Germline V lookup: CDR1 MDHEN, CDR2 SYDVKM. Germline trimming cut 3 bases from V and 5 bases from J; bases unmatched to any gene: 11. The CDR3 reads CASSFGLIAGGQETQYF. As DNA, the CDR3 is TGTGCCAGCAGTTTCGGTTTGATAGCGGGAGGGCAGGAGACCCAGTACTTC.

V is TRBV15 and J is TRBJ2-5, with D maybe TRBD2 (6 bases). Trimming removed 1 base from V and 6 bases from J, with 21 bases in between. CDR1 LNHNV and CDR2 YYDKDF come from the germline V gene (reference sequence). The CDR3 sequence is 17 residues long. CDR3 sequence reads: CATSRGGLSGGKKTQYF. The CDR3 region has the DNA TGTGCCACCAGCAGAGGAGGGCTTAGCGGAGGTAAAAAGACCCAGTACTTC.

The V call is TRBV2, the J call TRBJ1-1; 8 bases are a match to TRBD1. There are 18 residues in the CDR3. Germline CDR1 is SNHLY and CDR2 is FYNNEI. The ends lost 4 bases at V and 3 bases at J; junction bases unmatched: 16. The CDR3 here is CASSARPGSGGDYTEAFF. CDR3 bases: TGTGCCAGCAGTGCAAGGCCTGGTTCAGGGGGCGATTACACTGAAGCTTTCTTT.

Many counts were recorded for this clonotype. V is TRBV28 and J is TRBJ1-1; no reliable D call. V dropped 5 bases and J dropped 5 bases, with 12 bases sitting between them. Germline V gene sequence: CDR1 MDHEN, CDR2 SYDVKM. There are 13 residues in the CDR3. The CDR3 bases are TGTGCCAGCAGTCCCCCTATTGAAACTGAAGCTTTCTTT. Its protein product is CASSPPIETEAFF.

This clonotype came up many times. The chain employs TRBV20-1 and TRBJ2-3, with a tentative D call TRBD2 (6 bases). The CDR3 loop spans 16 amino acids. Germline V gene lookup returns CDR1 DFQATT and CDR2 SNEGSKA (reference sequence). Deletions cut 3 bases from V and 3 bases from J, with 19 bases between. The CDR3 protein is CSASPPNLGRTDTQYF. DNA for the CDR3: TGCAGTGCTAGCCCTCCGAACTTAGGGAGGACAGATACGCAGTATTTT.

The sample holds many counts of this clonotype. The rearrangement joins TRBV7-2 to TRBJ1-1; the D is unclear. Trimming cost V 1 base and J 5 bases, with 14 bases left between them. CDR1 is SGHTA and CDR2 is FQGNSA in the germline V gene. This CDR3 is 15 amino acids long. The CDR3, as DNA: TGTGCCAGCAGCTTAGTTGAAACCGGGGTTACTGAAGCTTTCTTT. Its protein is CASSLVETGVTEAFF. Using reference TRBV7-2 and TRBJ1-1 for the parts outside the CDR3, the full variable domain is GAGVSQSPSNKVTEKGKDVELRCDPISGHTALYWYRQSLGQGLEFLIYFQGNSAPDKSGLPSDRFSAERTGGSVSTLTIQRTQQEDSAVYLCASSLVETGVTEAFFGQGTRLTVV.

This clonotype was seen many times. The chain couples TRBV9 to TRBJ1-2; D unresolved. This CDR3 contains 13 residues. Between the trimmed V and J ends, which lost 2 bases and 8 bases, there was a span of 13 bases. The germline V gene has CDR1 SGDLS and CDR2 YYNGEE. CDR3 DNA: TGTGCCAGCAGCGTTGGTCGGGTGGACGGCTACACCTTC. Translation: CASSVGRVDGYTF.

This clonotype was seen ten or more times. Written as DNA, the CDR3 is TGCGCCAGCAGCCGGGGGACTAGCGGACCCTACAATGAGCAGTTCTTC. Its protein product is CASSRGTSGPYNEQFF. The genes are TRBV4-3 and TRBJ2-1; 11 bases line up with TRBD2. Unmatched junction bases numbered 4, after V lost 4 bases and J lost 2 bases. The CDR3 totals 16 residues. The V gene's germline CDR1 is LGHNA and CDR2 YSLEER.

This clonotype appeared many times. The rearrangement uses TRBV4-1 and TRBJ1-1; D gene ambiguous. CDR1 MGHRA and CDR2 YSYEKL come from the germline V gene. V dropped 0 bases and J dropped 0 bases, with 11 bases sitting between them. The CDR3 runs 16 residues. Here the CDR3 reads CASSQDQQFMNTEAFF. CDR3 sequence (DNA): TGCGCCAGCAGCCAAGATCAGCAGTTCATGAACACTGAAGCTTTCTTT.

Many counts were recorded for this clonotype. The rearrangement uses TRBV20-1 and TRBJ2-7; D is perhaps TRBD1 (5 bases). Germline loops: CDR1 DFQATT, CDR2 SNEGSKA (reference sequence). The V and J ends lost 4 bases and 4 bases respectively, with 8 bases between them. The CDR3 has 11 residues. CDR3 in DNA: TGCAGTGCTACGGACACTTACGAGCAGTACTTC. This encodes CSATDTYEQYF.

At least ten counts were recorded for this clonotype. J is TRBJ2-5 and V is TRBV5-8, with D uncertain. The CDR3 runs to 14 residues. Deletions cut 4 bases from V and 4 bases from J, with 14 bases between. Germline CDR1 and CDR2: SGHTS and YDEGEE. The CDR3 here is CASSPDASGETQYF. CDR3 in DNA: TGTGCCAGCAGCCCGGACGCCTCAGGAGAGACCCAGTACTTC.

The table lists this clonotype with many counts. The CDR3 is CASSPNSGGSGANVLTF. CDR3 DNA: TGTGCCAGCAGCCCCAACTCCGGGGGCTCTGGGGCCAACGTCCTGACTTTC. This chain links TRBV7-3 with TRBJ2-6; D is possibly TRBD2 (6 bases). V was trimmed by 5 bases and J by 0 bases, leaving 14 bases between them. Germline loops: CDR1 SGHTA, CDR2 FQGTGA. This CDR3 contains 17 residues.

This clonotype showed up many times. The gene calls are TRBV6-2 or TRBV6-3 and TRBJ2-7, with D maybe TRBD2 (6 bases). The CDR3 runs to 15 residues. The V gene's germline CDR1 is MNHEY and CDR2 SVGEGT. Trimming pared 0 bases from V and 4 bases from J, leaving 13 bases between. DNA for the CDR3: TGTGCCAGCAGTTACTCGAGACGGGGGTTGTACGAGCAGTACTTC. It is translated as CASSYSRRGLYEQYF.

The sample holds many counts of this clonotype. The chain couples TRBV7-3 to TRBJ2-1; D may correspond to TRBD1 or TRBD2 (6 bases each). The CDR3 is made up of 14 amino acids. Deletions cut 1 base from V and 7 bases from J, with 11 bases between. The germline CDR1 and CDR2 sequences are SGHTA and FQGTGA. CDR3 loop: CASSLMGGGNEQFF. CDR3 sequence (DNA): TGTGCCAGCAGCTTAATGGGGGGCGGGAATGAGCAGTTCTTC.

This clonotype was detected many times. The rearrangement joins TRBV3-1 to TRBJ2-1, with 7 bases that match TRBD2. Looked up from germline, CDR1 is LGHDT and CDR2 is YNNKEL (reference sequence). The CDR3 consists of 15 residues. The V segment lost 8 bases and the J segment 0 bases; nucleotides outside the gene matches: 7. CDR3 sequence: CASASGGSSYNEQFF. The CDR3 region has the DNA TGTGCCAGCGCGTCGGGGGGAAGCTCCTACAATGAGCAGTTCTTC.

This clonotype has a count of ten or more. V is TRBV5-6 and J is TRBJ2-6; D is uncertain. CDR3 length: 17 amino acids. Germline V gives CDR1 SGHDT, CDR2 YYEEEE. V was clipped by 1 base and J by 0 bases, with 11 bases between them. The CDR3 DNA reads as TGTGCCAGCAGCTTGACTCATTCAGTCTCTGGGGCCAACGTCCTGACTTTC. Residues: CASSLTHSVSGANVLTF.